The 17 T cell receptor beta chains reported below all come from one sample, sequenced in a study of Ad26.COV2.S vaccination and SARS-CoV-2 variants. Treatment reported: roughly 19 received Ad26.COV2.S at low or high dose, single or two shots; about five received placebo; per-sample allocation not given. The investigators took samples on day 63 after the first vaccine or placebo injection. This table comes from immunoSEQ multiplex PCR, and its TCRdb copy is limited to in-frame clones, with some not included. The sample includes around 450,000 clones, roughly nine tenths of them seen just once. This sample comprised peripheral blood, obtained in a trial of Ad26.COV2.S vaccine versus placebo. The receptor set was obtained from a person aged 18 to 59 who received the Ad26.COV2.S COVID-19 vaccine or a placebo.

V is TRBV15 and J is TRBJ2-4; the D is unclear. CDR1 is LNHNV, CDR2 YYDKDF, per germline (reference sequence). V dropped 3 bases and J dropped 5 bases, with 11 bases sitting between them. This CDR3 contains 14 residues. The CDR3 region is CATSRGLLENIQYF. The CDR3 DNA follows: TGTGCCACCAGCAGGGGTCTGTTGGAAAACATTCAGTACTTC.

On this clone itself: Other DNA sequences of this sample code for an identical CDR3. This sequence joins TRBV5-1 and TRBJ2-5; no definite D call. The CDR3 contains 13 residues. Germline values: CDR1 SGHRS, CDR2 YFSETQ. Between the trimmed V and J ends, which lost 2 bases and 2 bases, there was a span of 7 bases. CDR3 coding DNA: TGCGCCAGCAGCTTAGGTCAGCAAGAGACCCAGTACTTC. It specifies CASSLGQQETQYF.

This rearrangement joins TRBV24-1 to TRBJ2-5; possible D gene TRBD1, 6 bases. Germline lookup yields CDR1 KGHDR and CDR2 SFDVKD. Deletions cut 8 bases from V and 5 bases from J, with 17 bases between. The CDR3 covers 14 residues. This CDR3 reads CATKQGRFRETQYF. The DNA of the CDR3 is TGTGCCACCAAACAGGGCCGGTTCAGGGAGACCCAGTACTTC.

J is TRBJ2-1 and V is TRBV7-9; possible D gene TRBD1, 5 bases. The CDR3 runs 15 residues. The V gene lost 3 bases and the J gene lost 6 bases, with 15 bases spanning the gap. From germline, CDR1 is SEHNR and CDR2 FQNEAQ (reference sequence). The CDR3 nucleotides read TGTGCCAGCAGCTTTACAGGTAACCCCAGCAATGAGCAGTTCTTC. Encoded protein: CASSFTGNPSNEQFF.

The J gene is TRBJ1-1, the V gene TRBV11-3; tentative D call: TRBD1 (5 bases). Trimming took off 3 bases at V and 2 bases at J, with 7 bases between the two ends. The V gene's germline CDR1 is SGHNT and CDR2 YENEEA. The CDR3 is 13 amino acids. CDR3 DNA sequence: TGTGCCAGCAGCTTGGGACCAAACACTGAAGCTTTCTTT. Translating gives CASSLGPNTEAFF.

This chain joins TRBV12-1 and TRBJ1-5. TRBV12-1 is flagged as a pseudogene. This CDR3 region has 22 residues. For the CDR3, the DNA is TGTGCCAGCAGCTCCTGGGCGGTGCATTGGCAGCTAGGTCAAAGGGGCAATCAGCCCCAGCATTTT. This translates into CASSSWAVHWQLGQRGNQPQHF.

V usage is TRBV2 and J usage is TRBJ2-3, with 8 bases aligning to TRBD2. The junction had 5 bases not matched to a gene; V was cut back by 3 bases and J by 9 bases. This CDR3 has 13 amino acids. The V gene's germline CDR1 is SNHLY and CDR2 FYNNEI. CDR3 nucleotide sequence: TGTGCCAGCAGTGATGGAGCGGGGGAAACGCAGTATTTT. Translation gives CASSDGAGETQYF.

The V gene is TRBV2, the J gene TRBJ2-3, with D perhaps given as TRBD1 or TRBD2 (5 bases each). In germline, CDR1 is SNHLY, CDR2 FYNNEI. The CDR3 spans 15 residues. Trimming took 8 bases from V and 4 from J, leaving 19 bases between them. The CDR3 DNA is TGTGCCAGCGTCCCGCCCGGGGACCTCCCAGATACGCAGTATTTT. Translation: CASVPPGDLPDTQYF.

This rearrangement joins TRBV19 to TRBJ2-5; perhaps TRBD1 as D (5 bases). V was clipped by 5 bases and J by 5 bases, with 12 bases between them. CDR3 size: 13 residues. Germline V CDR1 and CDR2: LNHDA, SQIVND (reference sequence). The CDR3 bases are TGTGCCAGTAGTTTGCAGGGATTGGAGACCCAGTACTTC. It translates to CASSLQGLETQYF.

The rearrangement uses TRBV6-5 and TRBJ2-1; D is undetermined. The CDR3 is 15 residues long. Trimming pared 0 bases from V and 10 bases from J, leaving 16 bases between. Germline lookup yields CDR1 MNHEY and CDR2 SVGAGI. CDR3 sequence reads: CASSYSLERLGEQFF. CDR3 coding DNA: TGTGCCAGCAGTTACTCCCTAGAACGGTTAGGCGAGCAGTTCTTC.

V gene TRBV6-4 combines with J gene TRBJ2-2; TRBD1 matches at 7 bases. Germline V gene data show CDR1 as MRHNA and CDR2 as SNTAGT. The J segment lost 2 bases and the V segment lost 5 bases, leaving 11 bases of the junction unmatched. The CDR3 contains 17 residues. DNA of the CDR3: TGTGCCAGCAGTCAACCCGGAAGGACAGGCAACACCGGGGAGCTGTTTTTT. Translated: CASSQPGRTGNTGELFF.

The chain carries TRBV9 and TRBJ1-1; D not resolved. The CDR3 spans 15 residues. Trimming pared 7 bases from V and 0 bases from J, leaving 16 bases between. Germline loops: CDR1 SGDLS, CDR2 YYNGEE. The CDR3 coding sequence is TGTGCCAGCTCCACCCAGGTAGGGATGAACACTGAAGCTTTCTTT. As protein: CASSTQVGMNTEAFF.

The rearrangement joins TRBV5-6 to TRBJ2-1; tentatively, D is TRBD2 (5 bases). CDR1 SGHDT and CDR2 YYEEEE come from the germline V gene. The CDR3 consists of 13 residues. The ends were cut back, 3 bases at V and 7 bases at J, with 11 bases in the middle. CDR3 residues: CASSSDYLNEQFF. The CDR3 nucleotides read TGTGCCAGCAGCTCCGACTATTTAAATGAGCAGTTCTTC. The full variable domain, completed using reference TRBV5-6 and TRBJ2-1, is DAGVTQSPTHLIKTRGQQVTLRCSPKSGHDTVSWYQQALGQGPQFIFQYYEEEERQRGNFPDRFSGHQFPNYSSELNVNALLLGDSALYLCASSSDYLNEQFFGPGTRLTVL.

The CDR3 is CASSLFSDTGELFF. The CDR3 region has the DNA TGCGCCAGCAGCTTGTTTTCGGACACCGGGGAGCTGTTTTTT. The chain has TRBV5-1 and TRBJ2-2; D not resolved. Germline loops: CDR1 SGHRS, CDR2 YFSETQ. The CDR3 sequence is 14 residues long. The V end lost 1 base, the J end lost 3 bases, and 7 bases lay between the germline ends.

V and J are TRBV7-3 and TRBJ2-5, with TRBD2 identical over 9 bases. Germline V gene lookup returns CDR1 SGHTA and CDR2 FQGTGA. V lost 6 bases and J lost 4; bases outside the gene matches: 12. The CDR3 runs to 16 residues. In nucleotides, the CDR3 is TGTGCCAGCAGGATCGGACTAGCGAGAGAAGTAGAGACCCAGTACTTC. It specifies CASRIGLAREVETQYF.

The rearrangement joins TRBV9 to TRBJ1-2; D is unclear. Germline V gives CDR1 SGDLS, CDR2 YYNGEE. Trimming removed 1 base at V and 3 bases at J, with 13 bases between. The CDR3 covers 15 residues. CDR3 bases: TGTGCCAGCAGCGTATCCTCCATTCCTGACTATGGCTACACCTTC. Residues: CASSVSSIPDYGYTF. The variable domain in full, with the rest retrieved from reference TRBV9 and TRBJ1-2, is DSGVTQTPKHLITATGQRVTLRCSPRSGDLSVYWYQQSLDQGLQFLIQYYNGEERAKGNILERFSAQQFPDLHSELNLSSLELGDSALYFCASSVSSIPDYGYTFGSGTRLTVV.

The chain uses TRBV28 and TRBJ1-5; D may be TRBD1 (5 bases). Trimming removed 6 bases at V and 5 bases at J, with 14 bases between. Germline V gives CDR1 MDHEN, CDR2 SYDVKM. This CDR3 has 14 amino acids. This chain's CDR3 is CASRPGGWDQPQHF. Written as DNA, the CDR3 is TGTGCCAGCAGGCCGGGGGGGTGGGATCAGCCCCAGCATTTT.